The 8 T cell receptor beta chains presented below share a single source sample, sequenced in a study of cytomegalovirus exposure and HLA in healthy donors. The PCR contained 60 Vbeta and 13 Jbeta primers. Sequenced by immunoSEQ multiplex PCR; TCRdb stores in-frame clones only, minus some. The sample consists of more than 85,000 clones, more than 60% of them appearing once. The sample taken for sequencing was PBMCs. The receptor source for this set is a young man in good health and CMV-seronegative.

The J gene is TRBJ2-1, the V gene TRBV29-1, with TRBD2 matching 11 bases. In germline, CDR1 is SQVTM, CDR2 ANQGSEA. J gave up 8 bases and V 2 bases, and 5 bases lay outside the gene matches. The CDR3 extends over 14 amino acids. The CDR3 DNA is TGCAGCGTTGAACGGCTAGCGGGAGGAGATGAGCAGTTCTTC. Protein: CSVERLAGGDEQFF.

The chain uses TRBV6-5 and TRBJ1-2; D possibly corresponds to TRBD1 (5 bases). V lost 2 bases to trimming and J lost 6 bases, with 7 bases between them. This CDR3 region has 12 residues. CDR1 MNHEY and CDR2 SVGAGI come from the germline V gene. The CDR3 region has the DNA TGTGCCAGCAGTTACAAGGGGAATGGCTACACCTTC. Translating it yields CASSYKGNGYTF.

This clone has just one count. The V gene is TRBV28, the J gene TRBJ1-1; 7 positions match TRBD1. The CDR3 runs 14 residues. With V trimmed by 8 bases and J by 0 bases, 6 bases remained unmatched. The germline V gene has CDR1 MDHEN and CDR2 SYDVKM. The CDR3 protein is CASSLTGMNTEAFF. The CDR3 DNA follows: TGTGCCAGCTCCCTGACAGGGATGAACACTGAAGCTTTCTTT.

The gene calls are TRBV7-9 and TRBJ1-4, with D unclear. The CDR3 loop spans 13 amino acids. Looked up from germline, CDR1 is SEHNR and CDR2 is FQNEAQ (reference sequence). V was clipped by 5 bases and J by 5 bases, with 9 bases between them. CDR3 nucleotide sequence: TGTGCCAGCAGCCACGCGGGCAATGAAAAACTGTTTTTT. It codes for CASSHAGNEKLFF.

CDR3 protein: CASMRTLNGYTF. For the CDR3, the DNA is TGTGCCAGCATGAGGACACTCAATGGCTACACCTTC. The V and J genes are TRBV2 and TRBJ1-2; maybe TRBD1 (5 bases). This CDR3 contains 12 residues. The V gene's germline CDR1 is SNHLY and CDR2 FYNNEI. Trimming removed 7 bases from V and 6 bases from J, with 12 bases in between.

This clone was detected only once. The same CDR3 arises from other DNA sequences in this sample as well. This chain connects TRBV19 to TRBJ2-7, with 7 bases lining up with TRBD1. Per germline, CDR1 LNHDA and CDR2 SQIVND (reference sequence). This CDR3 has 14 residues. V was pared by 3 bases and J by 2 bases, with 4 bases of the junction left unmatched. The CDR3 sequence: CASSIRDRPYEQYF. The DNA for the CDR3 is TGTGCCAGTAGTATCCGGGACAGACCCTACGAGCAGTACTTC.

The chain has TRBV7-3 and TRBJ2-3; TRBD1 aligns across 12 bases. With 5 bases clipped from V and 5 bases from J, the junction kept 8 bases outside the gene matches. This CDR3 has 16 residues. The germline V gene has CDR1 SGHTA and CDR2 FQGTGA. The CDR3 reads CASSLTGTGGLDTQYF. CDR3 coding DNA: TGTGCCAGCAGCCTTACCGGGACAGGGGGCTTAGATACGCAGTATTTT.

The rearrangement links TRBV29-1 to TRBJ2-7; possibly TRBD2 for D (5 bases). Per germline, CDR1 SQVTM and CDR2 ANQGSEA. The CDR3 runs to 10 residues. Trimming removed 5 bases from V and 5 bases from J, with 7 bases in between. This chain's CDR3 is CSVMGDEQYF. The CDR3, as DNA: TGCAGCGTTATGGGAGACGAGCAGTACTTC.